This T cell receptor beta chain was sequenced in a study of beta chain features in type 1 diabetes. Only a few counts were recorded for this clone. Its antigen is not known. Sequenced material consisted of expressed TCRB transcripts (all of the isolated RNA was reverse transcribed). Measured with immunoSEQ multiplex PCR; TCRdb has only the in-frame clones, and not every one. This table holds 140,000 to 150,000 clones, more than 9% found once. Central memory, naive, regulatory and stem cell-like memory CD4+ cells were sorted by CD45RO/CCR7/CD25/CD127/CD95/CD27. Study findings and constraints: A closer apparent resemblance between naive, central memory and Treg TCRB repertoires was seen in patients than in healthy donors. More deletions and fewer insertions at VDJ junctions were seen in type 1 diabetes patients. Amplification by PCR could prefer shorter templates, with the same effect in patients and controls.

The V end was cut by 0 bases, the J end by 4 bases, with 34 bases between. CDR3 size: 22 residues. Germline CDR1 and CDR2: SGHDN and FVKESK. V and J are TRBV14 and TRBJ2-7; D perhaps matches TRBD2 (6 bases). What was sequenced was naive CD4+ T cells from blood. The receptor comes from a man aged 18 to 29 in good health. Here the CDR3 DNA reads TGTGCCAGCAGCCAAGATAGTCACAGGCCCCGGGACTTATCACCAAAGCCGTACGAGCAGTACTTC. Translated: CASSQDSHRPRDLSPKPYEQYF.